This TCR beta chain was identified in a study of blood T cells in healthy people across ages. The sample providers were healthy Caucasian people from Russia, aged roughly 6 to 95. PCR was performed a second time for roughly 7 to 11 cycles using a sample-barcoded 5' primer and a J-beta primer mix. Samples each returned at least 2.5 million CDR3-containing paired-end reads. Using its own MiXCR run on the 5' RACE reads, TCRdb lists one record per CDR3 protein. Among hundreds of thousands of distinct CDR3 sequences listed, around 45% were seen once. The sequencing input was blood. This clonotype originated in a woman aged 55 to 70 in good health.

The CDR3 nucleotides are TGTGCCAGCAGTTACTCGAGAGTGACCCCTGAAGCTTTCTTT. Its translation is CASSYSRVTPEAFF. The V gene is TRBV6-2 or TRBV6-3, the J gene TRBJ1-1; D not resolved. CDR3 length: 14 amino acids. The V gene's germline CDR1 is MNHEY and CDR2 SVGEGT. V was trimmed by 0 bases and J by 6 bases, leaving 11 bases between them.